This T cell receptor beta chain was documented in a study of regulatory T cells in long-lasting Graves disease. Combining iRepertoire HTBI primers with Arm-PCR of CDR3 regions, the authors built TCR beta libraries. MiXCR was run by TCRdb on the multiplex PCR reads, yielding one entry per CDR3 protein. The repertoire holds 350,000 to 500,000 distinct CDR3 sequences, about 15% seen once, with approximately 17% in the top ten. Time point meaning: newly diagnosed GD, antithyroid drugs for less than 3 months. PBMC RNA was the source of the TCR library. This CDR3 spans 13 amino acids. CDR1 is MNHNS, CDR2 SASEGT, per germline. Trimming took off 6 bases at V and 0 bases at J, with 7 bases between the two ends. This clonotype appeared many times. The data also belong to a second study, concerning T cells in Graves' hyperthyroidism and ophthalmopathy. That report notes: The study used the HTBI primer set for a first-round RT-PCR of the TCR CDR3.

The chain couples TRBV6-1 to TRBJ2-3, with unresolved D. The sample consisted of peripheral blood mononuclear cells (PBMCs), taken at new diagnosis, from a patient treated with antithyroid drugs. The TCR was taken from a woman aged 45-65 years with Graves disease. CDR3 DNA sequence: TGTGCCAGCAGACGGGCCAGCACAGATACGCAGTATTTT. Its protein is CASRRASTDTQYF.